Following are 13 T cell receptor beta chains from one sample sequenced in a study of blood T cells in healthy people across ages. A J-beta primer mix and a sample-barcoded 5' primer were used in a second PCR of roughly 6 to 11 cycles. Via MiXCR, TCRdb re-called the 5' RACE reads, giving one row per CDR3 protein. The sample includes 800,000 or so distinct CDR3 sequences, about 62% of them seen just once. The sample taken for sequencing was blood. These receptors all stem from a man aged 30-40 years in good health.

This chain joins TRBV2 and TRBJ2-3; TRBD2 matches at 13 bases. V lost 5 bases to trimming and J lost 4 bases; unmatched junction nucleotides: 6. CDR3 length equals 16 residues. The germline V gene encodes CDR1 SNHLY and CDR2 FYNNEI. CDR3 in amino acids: CASSNGLAGVSDTQYF. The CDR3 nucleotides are TGTGCCAGCAGTAACGGACTAGCGGGGGTTTCAGATACGCAGTATTTT. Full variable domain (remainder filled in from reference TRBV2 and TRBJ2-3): EPEVTQTPSHQVTQMGQEVILRCVPISNHLYFYWYRQILGQKVEFLVSFYNNEISEKSEIFDDQFSVERPDGSNFTLKIRSTKLEDSAMYFCASSNGLAGVSDTQYFGPGTRLTVL.

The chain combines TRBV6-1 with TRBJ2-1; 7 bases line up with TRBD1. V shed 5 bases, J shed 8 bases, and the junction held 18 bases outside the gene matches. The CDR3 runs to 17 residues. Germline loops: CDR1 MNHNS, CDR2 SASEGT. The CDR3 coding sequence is TGTGCCAGCAGTCCCGGGACAGCGAAAAATTGGGACGATGAGCAGTTCTTC. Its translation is CASSPGTAKNWDDEQFF.

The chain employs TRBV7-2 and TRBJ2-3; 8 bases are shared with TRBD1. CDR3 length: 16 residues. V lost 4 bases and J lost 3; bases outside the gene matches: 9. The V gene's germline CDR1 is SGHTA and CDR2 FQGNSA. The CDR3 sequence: CASSYPRTGLTDTQYF. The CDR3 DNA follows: TGTGCCAGCAGCTACCCAAGGACAGGGTTAACAGATACGCAGTATTTT.

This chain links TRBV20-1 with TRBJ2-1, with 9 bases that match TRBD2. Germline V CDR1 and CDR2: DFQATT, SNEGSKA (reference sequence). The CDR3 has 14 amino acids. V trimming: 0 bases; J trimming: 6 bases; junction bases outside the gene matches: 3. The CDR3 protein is CSARDGRGGNEQFF. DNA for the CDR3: TGCAGTGCTAGAGATGGGCGGGGGGGCAATGAGCAGTTCTTC.

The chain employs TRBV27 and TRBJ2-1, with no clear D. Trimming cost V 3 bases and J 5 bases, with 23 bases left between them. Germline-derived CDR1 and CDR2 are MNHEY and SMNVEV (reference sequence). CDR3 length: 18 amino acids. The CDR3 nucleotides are TGTGCCAGCAGTTTTCTGGAGCCGAGTGCTTTGGAGCACAATGAGCAGTTCTTC. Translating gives CASSFLEPSALEHNEQFF.

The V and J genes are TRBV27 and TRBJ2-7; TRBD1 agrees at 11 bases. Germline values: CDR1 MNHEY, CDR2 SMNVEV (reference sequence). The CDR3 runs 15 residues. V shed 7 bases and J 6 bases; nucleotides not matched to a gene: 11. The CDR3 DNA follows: TGTGCCAGCACCCAAACCGGGACAGGGGGTCGCGAGCAGTACTTC. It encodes CASTQTGTGGREQYF.

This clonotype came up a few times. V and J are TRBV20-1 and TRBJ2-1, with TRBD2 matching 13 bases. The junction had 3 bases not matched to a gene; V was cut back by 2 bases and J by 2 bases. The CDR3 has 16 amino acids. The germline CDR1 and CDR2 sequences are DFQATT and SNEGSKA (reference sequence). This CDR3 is CSARRTSGGPYNEQFF. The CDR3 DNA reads TGCAGTGCTAGAAGGACTAGCGGGGGCCCCTACAATGAGCAGTTCTTC.

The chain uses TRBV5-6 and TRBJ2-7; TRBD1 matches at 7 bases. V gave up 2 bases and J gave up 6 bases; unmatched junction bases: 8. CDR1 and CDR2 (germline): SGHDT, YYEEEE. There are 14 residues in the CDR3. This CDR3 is CASSFTDRALEQYF. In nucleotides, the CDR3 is TGTGCCAGCAGCTTCACCGACAGGGCCCTCGAGCAGTACTTC.

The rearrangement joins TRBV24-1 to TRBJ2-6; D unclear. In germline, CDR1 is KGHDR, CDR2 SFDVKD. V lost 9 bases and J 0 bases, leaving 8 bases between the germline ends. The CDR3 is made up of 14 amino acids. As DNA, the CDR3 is TGTGCCACCGGGCTGAGCTCTGGGGCCAACGTCCTGACTTTC. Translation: CATGLSSGANVLTF.

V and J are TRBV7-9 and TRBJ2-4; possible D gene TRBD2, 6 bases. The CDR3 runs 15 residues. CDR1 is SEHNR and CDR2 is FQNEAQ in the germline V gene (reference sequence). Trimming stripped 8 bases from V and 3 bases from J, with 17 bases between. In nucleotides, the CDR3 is TGTGCCAGCGCAACTTGGGAGGCAGGCAAAAACATTCAGTACTTC. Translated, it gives CASATWEAGKNIQYF.

The CDR3 region has the DNA TGTGCCGGCCAATTACAACAGGGGTATTACTATGGCTACACCTTC. Its protein is CAGQLQQGYYYGYTF. This chain connects TRBV6-6 to TRBJ1-2; 7 bases are a match to TRBD1. The V segment lost 11 bases and the J segment 3 bases; nucleotides outside the gene matches: 15. Per germline, CDR1 MNHNY and CDR2 SVGAGI (reference sequence). The CDR3 runs 15 residues.

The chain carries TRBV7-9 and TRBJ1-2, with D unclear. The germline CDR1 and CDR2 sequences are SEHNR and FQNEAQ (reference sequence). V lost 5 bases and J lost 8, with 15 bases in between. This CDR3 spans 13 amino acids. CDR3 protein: CASSHDGVGGYTF. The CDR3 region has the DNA TGTGCCAGCAGCCATGACGGTGTAGGGGGCTACACCTTC. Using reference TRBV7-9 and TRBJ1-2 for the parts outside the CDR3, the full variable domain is DTGVSQNPRHKITKRGQNVTFRCDPISEHNRLYWYRQTLGQGPEFLTYFQNEAQLEKSRLLSDRFSAERPKGSFSTLEIQRTEQGDSAMYLCASSHDGVGGYTFGSGTRLTVV.

CDR3: CASSLESGGDSPLHF. The CDR3 nucleotides read TGTGCCAGCAGCTTAGAGTCAGGGGGGGATTCACCCCTCCACTTT. The chain combines TRBV7-2 with TRBJ1-6, with 7 bases aligning to TRBD1. Germline CDR1 and CDR2: SGHTA and FQGNSA. The CDR3 has 15 amino acids. Trimming removed 1 base from V and 8 bases from J; junction bases left unmatched: 5.